There are many counts of the clone carrying this TCR beta chain. Its antigen is currently unknown. The data are from a study of T cells in Graves' hyperthyroidism and ophthalmopathy. Regarding the study as a whole: In simple terms, a model built on 13 V-J features told ophthalmopathy apart from stable hyperthyroidism.

The V and J ends lost 2 bases and 0 bases respectively, with 11 bases between them. Germline values: CDR1 MNHNS, CDR2 SASEGT. The CDR3 is 15 amino acids. Researchers took RNA transcripts and amplified the TCR beta CDR3 regions from them. HTBI primers were employed in a first-round RT-PCR of the TCR CDR3. One entry per CDR3 protein results from TCRdb running MiXCR on the multiplex PCR reads. The sample includes about 700,000 distinct CDR3 sequences, approximately 14% of them seen just once. The clonotype was recovered from a woman aged 18-35 years with Graves' hyperthyroidism. The rearrangement links TRBV6-1 to TRBJ2-7; a weak D match, TRBD2 (6 bases). Sequencing was done on a sample of blood. The DNA for the CDR3 is TGTGCCAGCAGTGAAAGCATAGCGGACTCCTACGAGCAGTACTTC. This translates into CASSESIADSYEQYF.